This T cell receptor beta chain was identified in a study of monozygotic twins with inflammatory bowel disease. Study-level findings and limits: Those with IBD had lower TCRbeta diversity (inverse Simpson) than their healthy co-twins did.

TCRdb re-called the 5' RACE reads; one entry per CDR3 protein, DNA not given. This table holds over 130,000 distinct CDR3 sequences. Whole-blood total RNA was extracted without T cell sorting. Remarks on this clonotype: Its antigen is still unknown.

The CDR3 sequence is 14 residues long. CDR1 is MNHEY and CDR2 is SVGAGI in the germline V gene. Source material: blood. V is TRBV6-5 and J is TRBJ2-7; TCRdb's D gene call, TRBD1, goes unchecked for lack of DNA. This clonotype originated in a human donor with ulcerative colitis or Crohn's disease, or a healthy co-twin of an affected twin (not recorded which). The CDR3: CASSYDGQNYEQYF.